Here is one T cell receptor beta chain with its context. The data are from a study of blood T cell repertoires in COVID-19. Study-wide background: Acute and convalescent COVID-19 samples came from the United States, Italy and Spain. The cDNA or gDNA used as material had been derived from T cells, B-cell-depleted T cells, or PBMCs.

Authors' data handling: Estimates of nucleated cell counts were drawn from the amplification of reference gene primers. Clones were sequenced by immunoSEQ multiplex PCR, and TCRdb holds only the in-frame ones, with some missing. Clonal size and the V and J genes are those of that table, whereas D and trimming came from the DNA. Of about 220,000 clones listed, 70% to 90% are singletons. V lost 8 bases and J lost 5; bases outside the gene matches: 11. Germline CDR1 SEHNR, CDR2 FQNEAQ (reference sequence). The CDR3 contains 16 residues. Sample: peripheral blood. This clonotype originated in a human donor in a cohort sampled during active COVID-19. The J gene is TRBJ2-1, the V gene TRBV7-9; 11 bases line up with TRBD2. CDR3 in amino acids: CASGVAGGPSHNEQFF. As DNA, the CDR3 is TGTGCCAGCGGCGTAGCGGGGGGGCCTTCCCACAATGAGCAGTTCTTC.